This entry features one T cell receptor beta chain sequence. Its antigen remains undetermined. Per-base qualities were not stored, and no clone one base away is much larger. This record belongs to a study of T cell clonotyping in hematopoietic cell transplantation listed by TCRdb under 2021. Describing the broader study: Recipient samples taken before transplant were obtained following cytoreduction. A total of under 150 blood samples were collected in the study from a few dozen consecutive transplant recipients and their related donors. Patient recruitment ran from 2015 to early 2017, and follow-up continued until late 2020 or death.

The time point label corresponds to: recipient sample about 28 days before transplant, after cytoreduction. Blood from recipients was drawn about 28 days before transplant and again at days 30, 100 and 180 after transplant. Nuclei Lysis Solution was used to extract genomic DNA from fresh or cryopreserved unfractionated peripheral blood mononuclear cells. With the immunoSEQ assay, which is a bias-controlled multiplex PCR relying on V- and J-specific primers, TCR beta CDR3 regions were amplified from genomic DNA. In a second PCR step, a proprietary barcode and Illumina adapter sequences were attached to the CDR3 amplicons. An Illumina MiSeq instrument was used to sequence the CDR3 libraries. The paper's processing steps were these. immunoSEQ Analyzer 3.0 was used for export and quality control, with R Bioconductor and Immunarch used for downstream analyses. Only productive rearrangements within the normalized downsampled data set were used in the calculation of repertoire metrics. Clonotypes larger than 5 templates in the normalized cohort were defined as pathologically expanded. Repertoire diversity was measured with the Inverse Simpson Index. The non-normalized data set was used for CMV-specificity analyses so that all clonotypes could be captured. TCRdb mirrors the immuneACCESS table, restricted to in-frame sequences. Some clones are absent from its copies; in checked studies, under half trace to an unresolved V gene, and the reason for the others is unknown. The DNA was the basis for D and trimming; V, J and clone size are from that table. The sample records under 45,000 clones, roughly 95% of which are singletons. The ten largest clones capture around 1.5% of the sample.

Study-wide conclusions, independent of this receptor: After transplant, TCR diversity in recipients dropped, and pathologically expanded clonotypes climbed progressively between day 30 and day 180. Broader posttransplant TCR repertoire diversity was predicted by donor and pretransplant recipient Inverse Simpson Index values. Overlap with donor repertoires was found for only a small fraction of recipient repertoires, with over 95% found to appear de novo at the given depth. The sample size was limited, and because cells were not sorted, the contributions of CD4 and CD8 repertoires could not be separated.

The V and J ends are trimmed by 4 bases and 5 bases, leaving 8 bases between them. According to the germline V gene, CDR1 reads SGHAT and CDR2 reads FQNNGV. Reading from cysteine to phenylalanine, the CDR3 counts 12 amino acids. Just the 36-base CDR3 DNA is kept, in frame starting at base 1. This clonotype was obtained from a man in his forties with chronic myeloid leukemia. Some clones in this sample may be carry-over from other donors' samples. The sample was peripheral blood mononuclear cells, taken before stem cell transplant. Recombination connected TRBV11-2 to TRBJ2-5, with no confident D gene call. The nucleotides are TGTGCCAGCAGCTCGGCCGGGGAGACCCAGTACTTC. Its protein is CASSSAGETQYF.